This is a list of T cell receptor beta chains from one sample in a study of T-cell memory formation after mild COVID-19. Via MiXCR, TCRdb re-called the 5' RACE reads, giving one row per CDR3 protein. The sample records about 240,000 distinct CDR3 sequences, approximately 10% being singletons. The sequencing input was PBMCs or a T cell subset sorted from them (not recorded which). The receptor set was obtained from a man aged 18 to 29 who had mild COVID-19 (a few samples of this study predate the infection). Cell type and time point are not known. Both conserved end residues are part of each CDR3. The D gene is left open where the match is weak. Expanded clones are given a class, and other clones once, few, many or no size at all.

-	TRBV7-2	-	TRBJ1-1	CASSPQPMNTEAFF	TGTGCCAGCAGCCCCCAGCCGATGAACACTGAAGCTTTCTTT
-	TRBV11-2	-	TRBJ2-3	CASSLQGPRQGTDTQYF	TGTGCCAGCAGCTTACAGGGCCCGCGCCAGGGCACAGATACGCAGTATTTT
-	TRBV4-3	-	TRBJ2-6	CASSQEGRMSGANVLTF	TGCGCCAGCAGCCAAGAGGGCCGGATGTCTGGGGCCAACGTCCTGACTTTC
-	TRBV6-6	-	TRBJ1-6	CASSYSRDAASHLHF	TGTGCCAGCAGTTACTCGAGGGATGCGGCTTCACACCTCCACTTT
few	TRBV12-3/TRBV12-4	-	TRBJ2-6	CASSPRGVPGANVLTF	TGTGCCAGCAGTCCCCGAGGTGTACCTGGGGCCAACGTCCTGACTTTC
few	TRBV9	TRBD2	TRBJ2-3	CASSVGTSAGTDTQYF	TGTGCCAGCAGCGTGGGGACTAGCGCCGGCACAGATACGCAGTATTTT
few	TRBV4-1	-	TRBJ1-2	CASSHPGRDFYGYTF	TGCGCCAGCAGCCATCCAGGGAGAGATTTCTATGGCTACACCTTC
few	TRBV7-9	-	TRBJ2-7	CASSLRGLGEQYF	TGTGCCAGCAGCTTACGGGGTTTGGGAGAGCAGTACTTC
-	TRBV4-3	TRBD1	TRBJ1-4	CASSQDLTGVEKLFF	TGCGCCAGCAGCCAAGATCTAACAGGGGTTGAAAAACTGTTTTTT
-	TRBV23-1	-	TRBJ1-5	CAGGPQHF	TGCGCGGGGGGGCCCCAGCATTTT
-	TRBV10-2	TRBD2	TRBJ2-5	CASSVVKASGQETQYF	TGCGCCAGCAGTGTAGTGAAGGCTAGCGGGCAAGAGACCCAGTACTTC
few	TRBV20-1	-	TRBJ2-3	CSAHQGIITDTQYF	TGCAGTGCGCACCAGGGGATCATCACAGATACGCAGTATTTT
-	TRBV4-1	TRBD1	TRBJ1-2	CASSLGQSGYTF	TGCGCCAGCAGCCTGGGACAGAGTGGCTACACCTTC
-	TRBV4-1	-	TRBJ2-1	CASSQDLEPQFF	TGCGCCAGCAGCCAAGACCTAGAACCGCAGTTCTTC
few	TRBV28	TRBD2	TRBJ2-5	CASKERGIQETQYF	TGTGCCAGCAAGGAGCGGGGGATCCAAGAGACCCAGTACTTC
medium-sized	TRBV25-1	TRBD1	TRBJ2-3	CASRRGTGTDTQYF	TGTGCCAGCAGGAGGGGGACAGGCACAGATACGCAGTATTTT
few	TRBV12-3/TRBV12-4	-	TRBJ1-2	CASRPGAFRGYTF	TGTGCCAGCAGGCCCGGGGCCTTCCGTGGCTACACCTTC
few	TRBV6-2/TRBV6-3	TRBD1	TRBJ2-7	CASSYFRGLHYEQYF	TGTGCCAGCAGTTACTTTAGGGGGCTTCACTACGAGCAGTACTTC
many	TRBV5-1	TRBD1	TRBJ1-6	CASSQGDSPLHF	TGCGCCAGCAGTCAGGGGGACTCACCCCTCCACTTT
-	TRBV7-9	TRBD2	TRBJ2-3	CASSLEGLARDTQYF	TGTGCCAGCAGCTTAGAGGGACTAGCGCGAGATACGCAGTATTTT
-	TRBV11-2	-	TRBJ1-3	CASRSIRGPGNTIYF	TGTGCCAGCAGAAGTATCCGGGGTCCGGGAAACACCATATATTTT
few	TRBV12-3/TRBV12-4	TRBD1	TRBJ2-1	CASSPTRDRATPEQFF	TGTGCCAGCAGCCCCACCCGGGACAGAGCAACTCCTGAGCAGTTCTTC
-	TRBV4-1	-	TRBJ2-7	CASSLTTGEQYF	TGCGCCAGCAGCCTCACGACAGGCGAGCAGTACTTC
few	TRBV6-1	-	TRBJ2-1	CASSNRGRNEQFF	TGTGCCAGCAGTAACAGAGGGCGAAATGAGCAGTTCTTC
-	TRBV6-1	-	TRBJ1-5	CASSEFNQPQHF	TGTGCCAGCAGTGAATTTAATCAGCCCCAGCATTTT
-	TRBV28	-	TRBJ2-1	CASSKQAYNEQFF	TGTGCCAGCAGTAAACAGGCGTACAATGAGCAGTTCTTC
-	TRBV5-4	TRBD1	TRBJ2-3	CASSARDRDPPDTQYF	TGTGCCAGCAGCGCACGGGACAGGGATCCGCCAGATACGCAGTATTTT
few	TRBV4-2	TRBD1	TRBJ2-1	CASSQARGRINEQFF	TGTGCCAGCAGCCAAGCCAGGGGGCGGATCAATGAGCAGTTCTTC
-	TRBV18	-	TRBJ2-5	CASSSRGQPQETQYF	TGTGCCAGCTCATCCCGTGGACAGCCCCAAGAGACCCAGTACTTC
-	TRBV4-3	-	TRBJ1-2	CASSQGGMGDYGYTF	TGCGCCAGCAGCCAAGGAGGGATGGGCGACTATGGCTACACCTTC
many	TRBV5-1	TRBD2	TRBJ2-7	CASSPLGSGGVSSYEQYF	TGCGCCAGCAGCCCTCTCGGTAGCGGGGGCGTAAGCTCCTACGAGCAGTACTTC
-	TRBV7-8	-	TRBJ1-1	CASSSPDPEAFF	TGTGCCAGCAGTTCTCCTGACCCAGAAGCTTTCTTT
many	TRBV3-1	-	TRBJ1-6	CASSHAGYNSPLHF	TGTGCCAGCAGCCATGCGGGCTATAATTCACCCCTCCACTTT
-	TRBV6-6	TRBD2	TRBJ2-5	CACRTSGQETQYF	TGTGCCTGCCGGACTAGCGGACAAGAGACCCAGTACTTC
many	TRBV30	-	TRBJ2-1	CAWSSSSINEQFF	TGTGCCTGGAGTTCAAGTAGTATAAATGAGCAGTTCTTC
many	TRBV5-6	-	TRBJ2-4	CASSLDSGTVAKNIQYF	TGTGCCAGCAGCTTGGACTCCGGGACGGTAGCCAAAAACATTCAGTACTTC
few	TRBV2	-	TRBJ2-7	CASSDRLTYEQYF	TGTGCCAGCAGTGACAGGCTAACCTACGAGCAGTACTTC
many	TRBV20-1	-	TRBJ1-1	CSAYDRHTEAFF	TGCAGTGCTTACGACAGGCACACTGAAGCTTTCTTT
few	TRBV7-6	TRBD2	TRBJ2-3	CASSLAVVAGVLGTDTQYF	TGTGCCAGCAGCTTAGCGGTGGTTGCGGGGGTTCTGGGAACAGATACGCAGTATTTT
-	TRBV6-2/TRBV6-3	-	TRBJ2-5	CASSYSIRETQYF	TGTGCCAGCAGTTACTCAATTAGGGAGACCCAGTACTTC
-	TRBV6-6	-	TRBJ1-2	CASSRPDSNYGYTF	TGTGCCAGCAGCCGACCGGACAGCAACTATGGCTACACCTTC
few	TRBV18	-	TRBJ1-5	CASSLTGFDQPQHF	TGTGCCAGCTCCCTCACAGGGTTCGATCAGCCCCAGCATTTT
few	TRBV5-1	TRBD2	TRBJ2-5	CASSWGLAGAYQETQYF	TGCGCCAGCAGCTGGGGACTAGCGGGGGCGTACCAAGAGACCCAGTACTTC
-	TRBV7-2	-	TRBJ2-5	CASMVRGAETQYF	TGTGCCAGCATGGTCAGGGGAGCAGAGACCCAGTACTTC
-	TRBV7-7	-	TRBJ2-7	CASSLGAGAQYEQYF	TGTGCCAGCAGCTTAGGAGCAGGGGCACAATACGAGCAGTACTTC